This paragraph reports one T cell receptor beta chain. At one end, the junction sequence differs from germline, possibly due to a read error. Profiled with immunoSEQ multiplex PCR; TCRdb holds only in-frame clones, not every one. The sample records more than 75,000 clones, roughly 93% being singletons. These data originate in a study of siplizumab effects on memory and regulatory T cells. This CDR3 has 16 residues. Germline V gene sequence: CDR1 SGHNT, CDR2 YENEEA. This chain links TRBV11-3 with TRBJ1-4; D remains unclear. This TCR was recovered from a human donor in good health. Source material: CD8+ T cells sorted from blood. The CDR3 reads CASSLGPQAAKEKLFF. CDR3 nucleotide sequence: TGTGCCAGCAGCTTAGGACCGCAGGCGGCTAAAGAAAAACTGTTTTTT. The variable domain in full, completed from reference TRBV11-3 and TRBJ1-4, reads EAGVVQSPRYKIIEKKQPVAFWCNPISGHNTLYWYLQNLGQGPELLIRYENEEAVDDSQLPKDRFSAERLKGVDSTLKIQPAELGDSAVYLCASSLGPQAAKEKLFFGSGTQLSVL.